Presented here are 15 T cell receptor beta chains from one specimen sequenced in a study of cytomegalovirus exposure and HLA in healthy donors. The PCR made use of 60 Vbeta and 13 Jbeta primers. Clones were read by immunoSEQ multiplex PCR, and TCRdb kept only the in-frame ones, dropping some. The sample yields 310,000 or so clones, over 85% seen once. Sequences were obtained from PBMCs. The receptors originated from a woman aged 18-29 years in good health and CMV-seronegative.

The chain has TRBV4-2 and TRBJ2-7; 7 bases fit TRBD2. Germline V gene sequence: CDR1 LGHNA, CDR2 YNFKEQ. The CDR3 loop spans 15 amino acids. Unmatched junction bases numbered 4, after V lost 0 bases and J lost 2 bases. The CDR3 coding sequence is TGTGCCAGCAGCCAAGAGGGAGGGCCTACCTACGAGCAGTACTTC. Its translation is CASSQEGGPTYEQYF.

The J gene is TRBJ2-1, the V gene TRBV10-3, with a tentative D call TRBD2 (5 bases). In germline, CDR1 is ENHRY, CDR2 SYGVKD. This CDR3 comprises 15 residues. Between the trimmed V and J ends, which lost 3 bases and 8 bases, there was a span of 17 bases. In DNA, the CDR3 is TGTGCCATCAGTGATAGAGGGTATCAAGGCTATGAGCAGTTCTTC. It specifies CAISDRGYQGYEQFF.

V and J are TRBV9 and TRBJ2-3; tentatively, D is TRBD2 (7 bases). The CDR3 has 15 residues. Germline assignment: CDR1 SGDLS and CDR2 YYNGEE. V gave up 3 bases and J gave up 5 bases, with 16 bases separating them. CDR3 region: CASSEEGGTGDTQYF. The CDR3 DNA is TGTGCCAGCAGCGAAGAGGGGGGGACGGGAGATACGCAGTATTTT.

The V gene is TRBV19, the J gene TRBJ2-2; TRBD1 aligns across 9 bases. In germline, CDR1 is LNHDA, CDR2 SQIVND (reference sequence). With V trimmed by 6 bases and J by 5 bases, 4 bases remained unmatched. The CDR3 is made up of 14 amino acids. The CDR3 protein is CASSLGQGTGELFF. As DNA, the CDR3 is TGTGCCAGTAGCCTGGGACAGGGTACCGGGGAGCTGTTTTTT.

This chain links TRBV11-1 with TRBJ1-2; 7 bases agree with TRBD1. The germline CDR1 and CDR2 sequences are SGHAT and FQDESV (reference sequence). V lost 4 bases to trimming and J lost 6 bases; unmatched junction nucleotides: 11. The CDR3 runs 15 residues. The CDR3 DNA follows: TGTGCCAGCAGCTCCAGCGGGCAGGGGGGAAATGGCTACACCTTC. Residues: CASSSSGQGGNGYTF.

The chain recombines TRBV2 with TRBJ1-1; weak D call: TRBD1 (5 bases). Per germline, CDR1 SNHLY and CDR2 FYNNEI. CDR3 length equals 15 residues. Trimming removed 1 base from V and 3 bases from J, with 12 bases in between. The CDR3 DNA sequence: TGTGCCAGCAGTGAAGGGAGGGGTGGGGACACTGAAGCTTTCTTT. Translating it yields CASSEGRGGDTEAFF.

The chain couples TRBV7-2 to TRBJ1-2, with 7 bases lining up with TRBD1. This CDR3 has 14 residues. Trimming at V came to 4 bases and at J to 8 bases, leaving 10 bases not matched to a gene. In germline, CDR1 is SGHTA, CDR2 FQGNSA. CDR3 sequence reads: CASSSGDRVRGYTF. In DNA form, the CDR3 reads TGTGCCAGCAGCTCTGGAGACAGGGTTCGGGGCTACACCTTC.

This clone has more than one count but fewer than ten. The chain recombines TRBV5-6 with TRBJ2-7, with TRBD1 identical over 10 bases. The CDR3 loop spans 15 amino acids. Germline V gene lookup returns CDR1 SGHDT and CDR2 YYEEEE. The trim removed 2 bases at V and 0 bases at J, leaving 2 bases unmatched. The CDR3 sequence: CASSFRQGASYEQYF. Here the CDR3 DNA reads TGTGCCAGCAGCTTCAGACAGGGGGCCTCCTACGAGCAGTACTTC.

Only one count was recorded for this clone. The chain combines TRBV2 with TRBJ2-1, with a tentative D call TRBD1 (5 bases). Looked up from germline, CDR1 is SNHLY and CDR2 is FYNNEI. The V gene lost 7 bases and the J gene lost 7 bases, with 20 bases spanning the gap. This CDR3 is built from 15 residues. The CDR3 sequence: CASNPSRALWNEQFF. CDR3 nucleotide sequence: TGTGCCAGCAATCCCAGCAGGGCATTGTGGAATGAGCAGTTCTTC.

The V call is TRBV19, the J call TRBJ1-6; TRBD1 matches at 8 bases. V gave up 5 bases and J gave up 0 bases; unmatched junction bases: 15. Germline assignment: CDR1 LNHDA and CDR2 SQIVND (reference sequence). This CDR3 has 20 residues. The CDR3 here is CASSAFPTGDLSSYNSPLHF. CDR3 DNA sequence: TGTGCCAGTAGTGCCTTCCCGACAGGGGACCTTAGCTCCTATAATTCACCCCTCCACTTT.

V usage is TRBV12-5 and J usage is TRBJ1-5, with 7 bases that match TRBD1. Trimming cost V 2 bases and J 4 bases; bases outside gene matches: 5. Looked up from germline, CDR1 is LGHNT and CDR2 is FRNRAP. The CDR3 is 15 residues long. CDR3 in amino acids: CASGLSPTGNQPQHF. The CDR3 coding sequence is TGTGCTAGTGGTTTGTCCCCGACAGGGAATCAGCCCCAGCATTTT.

The chain has TRBV27 and TRBJ2-5; 9 nucleotides match TRBD2. The length of the CDR3 is 16 residues. V gave up 0 bases and J gave up 3 bases; unmatched junction bases: 5. Germline values: CDR1 MNHEY, CDR2 SMNVEV (reference sequence). This CDR3 is CASSLSQWTSEETQYF. CDR3 DNA: TGTGCCAGCAGTTTATCCCAGTGGACTAGCGAAGAGACCCAGTACTTC.

V gene TRBV6-6 combines with J gene TRBJ1-2, with D perhaps TRBD1 (5 bases). Germline lookup yields CDR1 MNHNY and CDR2 SVGAGI (reference sequence). The CDR3 runs to 12 residues. The V end lost 7 bases, the J end lost 8 bases, and 14 bases lay between the germline ends. In DNA form, the CDR3 reads TGTGCCAGCACCTTAACAGGTCCCGGCTACACCTTC. Its translation: CASTLTGPGYTF.

The chain carries TRBV13 and TRBJ2-5; the D is unclear. Gene TRBJ2-7 matches the end of the DNA better, so the J call may be wrong. The CDR3 length is 11 residues. The germline V gene has CDR1 PRHDT and CDR2 FYEKMQ (reference sequence). This CDR3 is CASSLDYEQYF. CDR3 sequence (DNA): TGTGCCAGCAGCTTAGACTACGAGCAGTACTTC.

This chain connects TRBV2 to TRBJ1-1; perhaps TRBD1 as D (6 bases). This CDR3 region has 13 residues. The V end was cut by 6 bases, the J end by 1 base, with 9 bases between. Germline assignment: CDR1 SNHLY and CDR2 FYNNEI. The CDR3 region is CASRGTRNTEAFF. In DNA, the CDR3 is TGTGCCAGCAGGGGGACACGGAACACTGAAGCTTTCTTT.